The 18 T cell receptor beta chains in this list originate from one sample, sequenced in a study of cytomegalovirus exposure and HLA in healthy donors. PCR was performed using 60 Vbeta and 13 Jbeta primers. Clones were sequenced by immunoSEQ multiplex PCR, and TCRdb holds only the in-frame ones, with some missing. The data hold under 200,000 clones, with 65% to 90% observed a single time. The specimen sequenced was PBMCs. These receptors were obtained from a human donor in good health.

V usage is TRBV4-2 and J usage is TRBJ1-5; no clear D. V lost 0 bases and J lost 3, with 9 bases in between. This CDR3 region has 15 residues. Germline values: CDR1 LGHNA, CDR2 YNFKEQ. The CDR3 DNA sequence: TGTGCCAGCAGCCAAGATATCACAGTCAATCAGCCCCAGCATTTT. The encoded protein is CASSQDITVNQPQHF.

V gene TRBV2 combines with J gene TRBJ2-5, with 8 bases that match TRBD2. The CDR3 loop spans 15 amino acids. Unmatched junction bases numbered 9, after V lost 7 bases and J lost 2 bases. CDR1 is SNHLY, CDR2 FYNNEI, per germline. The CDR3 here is CASTGKAGEQETQYF. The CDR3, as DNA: TGTGCCAGCACAGGTAAAGCGGGGGAACAAGAGACCCAGTACTTC.

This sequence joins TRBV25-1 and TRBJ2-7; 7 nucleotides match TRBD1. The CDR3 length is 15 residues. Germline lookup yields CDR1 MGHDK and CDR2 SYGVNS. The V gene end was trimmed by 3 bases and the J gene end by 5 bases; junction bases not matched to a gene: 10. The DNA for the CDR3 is TGTGCCAGCAGTGAGCTAAGGGGGCTGCTAAACGAGCAGTACTTC. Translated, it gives CASSELRGLLNEQYF.

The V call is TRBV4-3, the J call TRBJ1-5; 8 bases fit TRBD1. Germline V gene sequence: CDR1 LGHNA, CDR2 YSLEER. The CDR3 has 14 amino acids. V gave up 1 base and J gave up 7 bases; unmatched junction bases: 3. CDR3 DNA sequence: TGCGCCAGCAGCCAAGGACAGGGGAGCCAGCCCCAGCATTTT. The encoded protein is CASSQGQGSQPQHF.

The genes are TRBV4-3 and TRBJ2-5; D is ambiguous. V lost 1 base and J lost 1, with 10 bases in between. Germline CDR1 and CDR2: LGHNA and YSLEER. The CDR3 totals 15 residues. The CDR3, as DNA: TGCGCCAGCAGCCAAGCCGTATACTCCCAAGAGACCCAGTACTTC. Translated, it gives CASSQAVYSQETQYF.

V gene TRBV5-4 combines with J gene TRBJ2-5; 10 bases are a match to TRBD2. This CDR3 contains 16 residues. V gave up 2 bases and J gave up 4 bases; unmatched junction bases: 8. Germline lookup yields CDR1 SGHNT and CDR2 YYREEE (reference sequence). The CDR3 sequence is CASSLSRAGGGETQYF. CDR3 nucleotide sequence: TGTGCCAGCAGCTTATCTCGAGCGGGGGGGGGAGAGACCCAGTACTTC.

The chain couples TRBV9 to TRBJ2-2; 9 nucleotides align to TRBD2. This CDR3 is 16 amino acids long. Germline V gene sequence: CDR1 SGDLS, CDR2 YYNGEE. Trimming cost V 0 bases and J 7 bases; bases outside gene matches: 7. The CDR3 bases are TGTGCCAGCAGCGTAGACGCGGGGGGGCCGATCGGGGAGCTGTTTTTT. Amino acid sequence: CASSVDAGGPIGELFF.

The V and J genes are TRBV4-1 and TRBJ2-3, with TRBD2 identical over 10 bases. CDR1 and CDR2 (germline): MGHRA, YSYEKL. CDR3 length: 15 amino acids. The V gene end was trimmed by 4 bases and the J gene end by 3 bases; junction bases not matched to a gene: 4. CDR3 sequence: CASSRAGLATDTQYF. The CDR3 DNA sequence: TGCGCCAGCAGCCGAGCGGGACTAGCGACAGATACGCAGTATTTT.

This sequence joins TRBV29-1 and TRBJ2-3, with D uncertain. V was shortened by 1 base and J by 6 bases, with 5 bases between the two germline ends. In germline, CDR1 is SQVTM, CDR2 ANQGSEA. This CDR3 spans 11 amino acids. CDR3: CSVEALDTQYF. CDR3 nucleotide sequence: TGCAGCGTTGAAGCTCTCGATACGCAGTATTTT.

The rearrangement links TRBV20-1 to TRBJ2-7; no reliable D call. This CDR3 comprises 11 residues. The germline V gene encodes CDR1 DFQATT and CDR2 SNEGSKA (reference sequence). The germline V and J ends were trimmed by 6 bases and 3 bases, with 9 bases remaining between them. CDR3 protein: CSAPVLYEQYF. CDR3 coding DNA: TGCAGTGCCCCTGTCCTCTACGAGCAGTACTTC.

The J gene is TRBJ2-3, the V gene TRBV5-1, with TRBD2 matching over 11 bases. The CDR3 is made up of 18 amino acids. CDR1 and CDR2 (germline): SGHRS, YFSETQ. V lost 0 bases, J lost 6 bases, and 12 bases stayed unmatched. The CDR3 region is CASSLVLLAGGSRDTQYF. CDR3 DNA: TGCGCCAGCAGCTTGGTCCTCCTAGCGGGGGGATCGCGGGATACGCAGTATTTT.

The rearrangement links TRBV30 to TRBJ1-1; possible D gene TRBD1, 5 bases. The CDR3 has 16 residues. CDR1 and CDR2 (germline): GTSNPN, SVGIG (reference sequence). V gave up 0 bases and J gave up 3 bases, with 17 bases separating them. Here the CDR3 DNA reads TGTGCCTGGAGTGTACGGATGACAGCCAGGGACACTGAAGCTTTCTTT. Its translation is CAWSVRMTARDTEAFF.

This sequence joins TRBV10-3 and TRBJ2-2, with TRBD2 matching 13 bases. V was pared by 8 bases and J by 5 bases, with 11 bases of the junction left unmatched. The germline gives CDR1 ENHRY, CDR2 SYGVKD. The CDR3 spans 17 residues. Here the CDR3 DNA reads TGTGCCATCTCAGGGAACCCGGGACTAGCGGGAACCGGGGAGCTGTTTTTT. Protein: CAISGNPGLAGTGELFF.

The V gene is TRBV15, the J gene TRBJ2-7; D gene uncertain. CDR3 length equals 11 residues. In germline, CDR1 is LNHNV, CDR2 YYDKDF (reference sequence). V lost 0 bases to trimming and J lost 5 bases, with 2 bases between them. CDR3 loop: CATSRDNEQYF. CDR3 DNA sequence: TGTGCCACCAGCAGAGATAACGAGCAGTACTTC. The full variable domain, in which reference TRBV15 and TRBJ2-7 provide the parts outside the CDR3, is DAMVIQNPRYQVTQFGKPVTLSCSQTLNHNVMYWYQQKSSQAPKLLFHYYDKDFNNEADTPDNFQSRRPNTSFCFLDIRSPGLGDTAMYLCATSRDNEQYFGPGTRLTVT.

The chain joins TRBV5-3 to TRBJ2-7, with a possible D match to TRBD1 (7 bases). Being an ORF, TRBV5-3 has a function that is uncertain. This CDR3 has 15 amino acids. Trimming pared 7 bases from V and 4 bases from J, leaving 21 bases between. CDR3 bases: TGTGCCAGAGTTCCTGCAGCAGGGGGGCTATACGAGCAGTACTTC. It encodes CARVPAAGGLYEQYF.

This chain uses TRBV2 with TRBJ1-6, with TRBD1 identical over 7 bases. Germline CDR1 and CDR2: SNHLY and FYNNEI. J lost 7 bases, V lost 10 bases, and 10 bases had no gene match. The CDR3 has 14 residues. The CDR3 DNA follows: TGTGCCACCACAGGGGAACCTCCAAATTCACCCCTCCACTTT. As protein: CATTGEPPNSPLHF.

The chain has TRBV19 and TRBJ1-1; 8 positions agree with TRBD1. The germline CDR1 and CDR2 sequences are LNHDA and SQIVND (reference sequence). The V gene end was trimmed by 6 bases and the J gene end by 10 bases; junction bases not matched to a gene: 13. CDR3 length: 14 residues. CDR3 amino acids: CASSPPTGVGAAFF. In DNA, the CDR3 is TGTGCCAGTAGCCCCCCGACAGGGGTCGGAGCAGCTTTCTTT.

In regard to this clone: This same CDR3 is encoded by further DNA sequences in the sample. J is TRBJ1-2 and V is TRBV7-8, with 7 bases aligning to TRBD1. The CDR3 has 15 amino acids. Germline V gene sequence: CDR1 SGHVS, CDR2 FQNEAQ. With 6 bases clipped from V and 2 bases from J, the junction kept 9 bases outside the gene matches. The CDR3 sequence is CASSADRVRNYGYTF. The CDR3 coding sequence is TGTGCCAGCAGTGCAGACAGGGTGAGGAACTATGGCTACACCTTC.